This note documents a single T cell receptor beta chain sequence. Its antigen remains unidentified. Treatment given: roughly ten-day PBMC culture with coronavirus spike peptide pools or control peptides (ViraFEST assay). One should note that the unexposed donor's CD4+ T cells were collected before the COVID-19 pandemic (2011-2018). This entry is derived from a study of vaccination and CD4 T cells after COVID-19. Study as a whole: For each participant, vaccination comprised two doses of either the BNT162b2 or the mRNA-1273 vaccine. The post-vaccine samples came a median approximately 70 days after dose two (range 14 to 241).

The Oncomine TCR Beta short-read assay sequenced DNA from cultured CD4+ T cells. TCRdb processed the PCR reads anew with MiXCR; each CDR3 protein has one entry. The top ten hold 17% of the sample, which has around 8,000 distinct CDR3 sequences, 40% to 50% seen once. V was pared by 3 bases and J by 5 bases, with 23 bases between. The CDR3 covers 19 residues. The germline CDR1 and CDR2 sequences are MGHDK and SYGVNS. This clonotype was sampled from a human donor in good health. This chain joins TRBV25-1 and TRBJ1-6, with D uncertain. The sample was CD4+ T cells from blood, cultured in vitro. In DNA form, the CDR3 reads TGTGCCAGCAGTGAGAGACGTTCCTGGAGGCTTGGGGATAATTCACCCCTCCACTTT. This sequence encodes CASSERRSWRLGDNSPLHF.